Only a few counts were recorded for the clone carrying this TCR beta chain. What it binds is unknown. A much larger clone lies a single base off, so this may be a read error. Sample-barcoded 5' priming and a J-beta primer mix drove a second PCR of roughly 6 to 12 cycles. The template-switch adaptor was a 5' adaptor with 12 random nucleotides. It tagged each cDNA molecule. MiXCR was run by TCRdb on the 5' RACE reads, yielding one entry per CDR3 protein. The data hold 590,000 or so distinct CDR3 sequences, with 25% to 30% observed a single time. The length of the CDR3 is 13 residues. The V segment lost 8 bases and the J segment 10 bases; nucleotides outside the gene matches: 10. Germline V gene lookup returns CDR1 LGHDT and CDR2 YNNKEL (reference sequence). The data belong to a study of blood T cells in healthy people across ages. Study observations and caveats: Across the age range, TCR beta diversity per million T cells fell in a roughly linear way.

This TCR came from a woman older than 75 in good health. The sample comprised blood. V gene TRBV3-1 combines with J gene TRBJ2-1; 8 bases are shared with TRBD1. CDR3 sequence: CASRDRTTYEQFF. As DNA, the CDR3 is TGTGCCAGCCGGGACAGGACGACCTACGAGCAGTTCTTC.